A selection of T cell receptor beta chains follows, all from one sample in a study of blood T cells in healthy people across ages. Each CDR3 protein gets one entry after TCRdb re-called the 5' RACE reads with MiXCR. The sample records 1.5 million or so distinct CDR3 sequences, under 55% being singletons. Sequencing input: blood. The receptors originated from a woman under 30 in good health. Both conserved end residues are part of each CDR3. Fields, in order: D gene, J gene, V gene, clone size, CDR3 DNA, CDR3 protein. D genes are given only for firm matches. Rows give clone size only sometimes, using once, few, many, or a class for an expanded clone.

-	TRBJ2-1	TRBV6-2/TRBV6-3	-	TGTGCCAGCAGTTACCCGGAACAAAGGGATGAGCAGTTCTTC	CASSYPEQRDEQFF
-	TRBJ1-2	TRBV27	once	TGTGCCAGCAGTTTATCGATTCGGGGAGGGGGCTATGGCTACACCTTC	CASSLSIRGGGYGYTF
-	TRBJ2-7	TRBV7-2	few	TGTGCCAGCAGCTTAGTCCGCGCACACGAGCAGTACTTC	CASSLVRAHEQYF
-	TRBJ1-1	TRBV6-2/TRBV6-3	once	TGTGCCAGCAGTAGACAGAGCACTGAAGCTTTCTTT	CASSRQSTEAFF
-	TRBJ2-3	TRBV29-1	few	TGCAGCGTTGATTGGACAGATACGCAGTATTTT	CSVDWTDTQYF
-	TRBJ2-7	TRBV4-1	-	TGCGCCAGCAGCCCGGCACAGATAGACTACGAGCAGTACTTC	CASSPAQIDYEQYF
-	TRBJ2-1	TRBV6-4	few	TGTGCCAGCAGTGTTACAGGGATCCCTCACAATGAGCAGTTCTTC	CASSVTGIPHNEQFF
-	TRBJ1-5	TRBV6-5	-	TGTGCCAGCAGCCCTACCCGGCAGGGGCACAATCAGCCCCAGCATTTT	CASSPTRQGHNQPQHF
-	TRBJ2-5	TRBV15	few	TGTGCCACCAGCACCCACGGGGGAGAGACCCAGTACTTC	CATSTHGGETQYF
TRBD1	TRBJ1-5	TRBV7-9	-	TGTGCCGGCAGCGATAGAGACCAGGGGGCTAGTCAGCCCCAGCATTTT	CAGSDRDQGASQPQHF
TRBD1	TRBJ2-7	TRBV27	many	TGTGCCAGCAGTTGGGGGACAGGCTCCTACGAGCAGTACTTC	CASSWGTGSYEQYF
-	TRBJ1-1	TRBV7-2	few	TGTGCCAGCAGCCCCCGTCGCCCGAACACTGAAGCTTTCTTT	CASSPRRPNTEAFF
-	TRBJ2-5	TRBV5-1	few	TGCGCCAGCAGCTACTTAACAGGTTTTCAAGAGACCCAGTACTTC	CASSYLTGFQETQYF
TRBD1	TRBJ1-4	TRBV12-3/TRBV12-4	-	TGTGCCGGCAGGGCCAGGGGGCCTACTGAAAAACTGTTTTTT	CAGRARGPTEKLFF
TRBD1	TRBJ2-3	TRBV11-2	-	TGTGCCAGCAGCTTAGCCCAGGGGGCCCGCACAGATACGCAGTATTTT	CASSLAQGARTDTQYF
-	TRBJ2-5	TRBV4-3	few	TGCGCCAGCAGCCAAGCTTTGGGCCAAGAGACCCAGTACTTC	CASSQALGQETQYF
-	TRBJ2-7	TRBV5-1	-	TGCGCCAGCAGCGGGGGACAAGGAGAGGGCGAGAAGTACTTC	CASSGGQGEGEKYF
-	TRBJ2-7	TRBV20-1	-	TGCAGTGCTAGCCGGGGGCTATCGGGCTCCTACGAGCAGTACTTC	CSASRGLSGSYEQYF
-	TRBJ2-3	TRBV10-3	-	TGTGCCATCAGTGAGTCAAAAAATACACAGTATTTT	CAISESKNTQYF
-	TRBJ1-1	TRBV7-6	few	TGTGCCAGCAGCTTAAACCCCTCCAGGAGTATTTTGAACACTGAAGCTTTCTTT	CASSLNPSRSILNTEAFF
-	TRBJ2-5	TRBV12-3/TRBV12-4	-	TGTGCCAGCAGTCCGGGGGTAGACTTAGAGACCCAGTACTTC	CASSPGVDLETQYF
-	TRBJ2-2	TRBV6-2/TRBV6-3	once	TGTGCCAGCAGCCAGTTAGTTGGCAGAAACACCGGGGAGCTGTTTTTT	CASSQLVGRNTGELFF
-	TRBJ2-1	TRBV10-3	few	TGTGCCATTTATCGGGGCCAGAACGATGAGCAGTTCTTC	CAIYRGQNDEQFF
TRBD1	TRBJ2-1	TRBV7-2	few	TGTGCCAGCAGTCCTTACACAGGGGCCCTATACAATGAGCAGTTCTTC	CASSPYTGALYNEQFF
-	TRBJ1-5	TRBV4-2	-	TGTGCCAGCAGCCAAGATCTGGGGGGAGTAATTAGTCAGCCCCAGCATTTT	CASSQDLGGVISQPQHF
TRBD1	TRBJ1-2	TRBV27	few	TGTGCCAGCAGTTTTTCCCAAACGACAGGGTTTTTTGGCTACACCTTC	CASSFSQTTGFFGYTF
TRBD1	TRBJ1-1	TRBV7-9	many	TGTGCCAGCTCCCTGGGACAGGGGAGCACTGAAGCTTTCTTT	CASSLGQGSTEAFF
-	TRBJ1-1	TRBV2	-	TGTGCCAGCAGTGAGGGGGGTTTCAGGAACACTGAAGCTTTCTTT	CASSEGGFRNTEAFF
-	TRBJ2-3	TRBV29-1	many	TGCAGCGTTGAAGTGACCAAGAATACGCAGTATTTT	CSVEVTKNTQYF
TRBD2	TRBJ2-1	TRBV7-2	few	TGTGCCAGCAGCTTATCCGGGACTAGCGGGGGGGCAAAGAATGAGCAGTTCTTC	CASSLSGTSGGAKNEQFF
TRBD2	TRBJ2-7	TRBV28	once	TGTGCCAGCAGTTTATGGGGAGGACTAGCGGGAGGCGAGCAGTACTTC	CASSLWGGLAGGEQYF
-	TRBJ2-1	TRBV5-1	-	TGCGCCAGCAGCGGGACGGGACCCTTCAATGAGCAGTTCTTC	CASSGTGPFNEQFF
-	TRBJ1-2	TRBV7-9	-	TGTGCCGGCAGCTTAAATCCTACTGGCTACACCTTC	CAGSLNPTGYTF
TRBD2	TRBJ2-4	TRBV2	-	TGTGCCAGCAACGTCGCGGGAGGCTACAATGAGCAGTACTTC	CASNVAGGYNEQYF
-	TRBJ1-1	TRBV5-1	-	TGTGCCAGCAGCCTCGGGCAGCAGAACACTGAAGCTTTCTTT	CASSLGQQNTEAFF
-	TRBJ2-3	TRBV15	-	TGTGCCACCAGCAGAGATTTAGCCTCAGATACGCAGTATTTT	CATSRDLASDTQYF
TRBD1	TRBJ1-2	TRBV7-9	-	TGTGCCAGCAGCTTATTGACAGGGGGCTACACCTTC	CASSLLTGGYTF